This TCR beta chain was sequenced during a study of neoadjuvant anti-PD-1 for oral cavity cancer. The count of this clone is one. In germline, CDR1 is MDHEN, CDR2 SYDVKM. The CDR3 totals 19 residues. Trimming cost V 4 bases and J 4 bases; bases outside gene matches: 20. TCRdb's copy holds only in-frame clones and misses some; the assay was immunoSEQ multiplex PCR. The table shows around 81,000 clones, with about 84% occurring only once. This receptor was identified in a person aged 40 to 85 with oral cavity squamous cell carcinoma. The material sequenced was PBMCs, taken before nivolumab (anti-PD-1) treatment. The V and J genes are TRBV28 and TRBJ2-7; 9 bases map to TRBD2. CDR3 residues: CASSSRGSGGSPNLYEQYF. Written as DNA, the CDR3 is TGTGCCAGCAGTTCCCGAGGTAGCGGGGGATCCCCCAACCTTTACGAGCAGTACTTC.